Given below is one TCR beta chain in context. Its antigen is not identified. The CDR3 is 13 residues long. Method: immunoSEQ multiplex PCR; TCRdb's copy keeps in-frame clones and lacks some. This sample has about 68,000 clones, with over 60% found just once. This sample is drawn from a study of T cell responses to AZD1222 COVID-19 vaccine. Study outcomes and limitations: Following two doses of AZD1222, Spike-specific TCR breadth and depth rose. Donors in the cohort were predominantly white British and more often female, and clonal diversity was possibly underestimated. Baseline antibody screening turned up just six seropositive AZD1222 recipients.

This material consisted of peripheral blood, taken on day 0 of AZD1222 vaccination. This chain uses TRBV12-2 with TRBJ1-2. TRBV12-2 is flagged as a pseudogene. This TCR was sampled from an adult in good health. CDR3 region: CASRLTWRDGYTF. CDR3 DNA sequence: TGTGCAAGTCGCTTAACTTGGCGTGATGGCTACACCTTC.